Below, 10 T cell receptor beta chains from the same sample are listed, as sequenced in a study of T-cell reconstitution after alpha-beta-depleted transplantation in children. During its preparation, the TCRbeta library received unique molecular identifiers. TCRdb re-derived calls from the PCR reads in MiXCR, one entry per CDR3 protein. The sample contains approximately 80,000 distinct CDR3 sequences, 13% to 15% of which appear only once. The specimen comprised PBMCs, mostly from graft donor cells, sampled 180 days after TCRalphabeta/CD19-depleted stem cell transplant. All receptors come from a male patient aged 2 to 9 who had a stem cell transplant for acute lymphoblastic leukemia, so the T cells may come from the graft donor.

This clonotype was picked up many times. The gene calls are TRBV20-1 and TRBJ2-7; 9 bases are a match to TRBD1. This CDR3 is 12 amino acids long. V lost 7 bases, J lost 0 bases, and 1 base stayed unmatched. Germline CDR1 and CDR2: DFQATT and SNEGSKA (reference sequence). The DNA of the CDR3 is TGCAGTGGGACAGGGGCCTCCTACGAGCAGTACTTC. This codes for CSGTGASYEQYF.

The chain employs TRBV5-5 and TRBJ1-5, with TRBD1 matching over 7 bases. J gave up 6 bases and V 0 bases, and 12 bases lay outside the gene matches. Germline V gene lookup returns CDR1 SGHKS and CDR2 YYEKEE (reference sequence). CDR3 length: 17 amino acids. CDR3 in amino acids: CASSLAVHSQGIQPQHF. DNA for the CDR3: TGTGCCAGCAGCTTGGCCGTGCATTCACAGGGGATTCAGCCCCAGCATTTT.

Many counts were recorded for this clonotype. V is TRBV5-1 and J is TRBJ1-2, with D tentatively TRBD1 (5 bases). Looked up from germline, CDR1 is SGHRS and CDR2 is YFSETQ. CDR3 size: 13 residues. Between the trimmed V and J ends, which lost 7 bases and 3 bases, there was a span of 13 bases. The CDR3 reads CASWDEDHYGYTF. CDR3 DNA sequence: TGCGCCAGCTGGGACGAGGATCACTATGGCTACACCTTC.

This clonotype showed up just a few times. This chain connects TRBV11-1 to TRBJ2-5; 11 bases are shared with TRBD2. Germline V gives CDR1 SGHAT, CDR2 FQDESV (reference sequence). This CDR3 spans 19 amino acids. The trim removed 3 bases at V and 4 bases at J, leaving 16 bases unmatched. CDR3 protein: CASSFHRATSGGSRETQYF. DNA for the CDR3: TGTGCCAGCAGCTTCCATAGAGCTACTAGCGGGGGAAGTCGAGAGACCCAGTACTTC.

V is TRBV11-2 and J is TRBJ1-5; D call uncertain. This CDR3 contains 13 residues. V lost 4 bases and J lost 7, with 11 bases in between. Germline loops: CDR1 SGHAT, CDR2 FQNNGV. For the CDR3, the DNA is TGTGCCAGCAGCTCAGACATTAACCAGCCCCAGCATTTT. Protein product: CASSSDINQPQHF.

The sample holds a few counts of this clonotype. This sequence joins TRBV11-2 and TRBJ1-2, with D possibly TRBD1 on 5 matching bases. The CDR3 covers 14 residues. CDR1 and CDR2 (germline): SGHAT, FQNNGV. V gave up 3 bases and J gave up 4 bases, with 12 bases separating them. As DNA, the CDR3 is TGTGCCAGCAGCTTGGCGGGGGATAGCTATGGCTACACCTTC. Amino acid sequence: CASSLAGDSYGYTF.

The genes are TRBV20-1 and TRBJ2-7; D is unclear. Germline V gives CDR1 DFQATT, CDR2 SNEGSKA (reference sequence). CDR3 length: 11 amino acids. V was cut by 7 bases and J by 0 bases, with 7 bases left in between. CDR3 DNA: TGCAGTGTAACGTCCTCCTACGAGCAGTACTTC. It yields the protein CSVTSSYEQYF.

This clonotype came up a few times. The CDR3 reads CASSYRQTGYEQYF. In DNA form, the CDR3 reads TGTGCCAGCAGTTACAGGCAGACGGGCTACGAGCAGTACTTC. J is TRBJ2-7 and V is TRBV6-2 or TRBV6-3; D is unclear. V dropped 2 bases and J dropped 3 bases, with 11 bases sitting between them. The CDR3 totals 14 residues. Germline CDR1 reads MNHEY; CDR2 reads SVGEGT.

Concerning this clonotype: It may be a read error: a sequence one base away is much more abundant. The chain recombines TRBV10-3 with TRBJ2-4, with 7 bases fitting TRBD2. The CDR3 spans 13 residues. Per the germline V gene, CDR1 is ENHRY and CDR2 is SYGVKD. CDR3 DNA: TGTGCCATCAAGCGGGAATCAGCCAACAGTCAGTACTTC. It codes for CAIKRESANSQYF.

The V and J genes are TRBV9 and TRBJ1-2; perhaps TRBD1 as D (5 bases). CDR1 and CDR2 from the germline V gene are SGDLS and YYNGEE. This CDR3 region has 14 residues. Trimming removed 0 bases at V and 8 bases at J, with 14 bases between. The CDR3 bases are TGTGCCAGCAGCGTAGCCGGGGGAGAGGGCGGCTACACCTTC. Translating it yields CASSVAGGEGGYTF.